The clone carrying this TCR beta chain has a single count. Germline values: CDR1 SGDLS, CDR2 YYNGEE. Deletions cut 2 bases from V and 6 bases from J, with 8 bases between. The length of the CDR3 is 13 residues. Authors' analysis steps: Amplification with reference gene primers provided the estimates of nucleated cell counts. Libraries were prepared by immunoSEQ multiplex PCR; TCRdb keeps only in-frame clonotypes and omits some of them. The V and J calls and clone size are taken from that table; D and trimming were inferred from the DNA. The data show fewer than 90,000 clones, with about four fifths seen just once and about 15% held by the top ten. The sample comes from a study of blood T cell repertoires in COVID-19.

This receptor was identified in a man between 60 and 75 years old with COVID-19, enrolled during active disease. Sequencing was done on a sample of peripheral blood. The V gene is TRBV9, the J gene TRBJ2-2; possibly TRBD2 for D (6 bases). CDR3 sequence reads: CASSVSGAGELFF. CDR3 bases: TGTGCCAGCAGCGTTTCGGGAGCCGGGGAGCTGTTTTTT.